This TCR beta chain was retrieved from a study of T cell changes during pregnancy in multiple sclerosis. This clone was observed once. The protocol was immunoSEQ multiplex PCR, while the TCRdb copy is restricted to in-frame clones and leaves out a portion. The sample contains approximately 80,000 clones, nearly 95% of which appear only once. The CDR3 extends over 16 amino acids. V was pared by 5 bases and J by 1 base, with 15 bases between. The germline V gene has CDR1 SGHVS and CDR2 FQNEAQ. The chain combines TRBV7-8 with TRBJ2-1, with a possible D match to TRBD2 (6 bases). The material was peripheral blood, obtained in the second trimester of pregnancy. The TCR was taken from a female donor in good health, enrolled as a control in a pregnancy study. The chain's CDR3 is CASSKLAASSYNEQFF. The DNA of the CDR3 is TGTGCCAGCAGCAAATTAGCGGCATCTTCCTACAATGAGCAGTTCTTC.